The 14 T cell receptor beta chains listed next were all sequenced from one sample in a study of blood T cell repertoires in COVID-19. Measured with immunoSEQ multiplex PCR; TCRdb has only the in-frame clones, and not every one. The top ten clones hold about a quarter of a sample with about 95,000 clones, under 90% of them seen once. Sequencing was carried out using peripheral blood. These receptors were collected from a human donor in a cohort sampled during active COVID-19.

The V call is TRBV2, the J call TRBJ1-5; D remains ambiguous. CDR3 size: 12 residues. CDR1 SNHLY and CDR2 FYNNEI come from the germline V gene. Trimming left V 2 bases short and J 5 bases short, with 4 bases between. CDR3 in amino acids: CASSEPDQPQHF. The CDR3 DNA reads TGTGCCAGCAGTGAACCAGATCAGCCCCAGCATTTT.

This chain uses TRBV3-1 (or the pseudogene TRBV3-2) with TRBJ2-5, with 8 bases matching TRBD2. J gave up 6 bases and V 5 bases, and 11 bases lay outside the gene matches. Germline CDR1 reads LGHDT; CDR2 reads YNNKEL (reference sequence). The CDR3 is 15 residues long. The CDR3 sequence: CASSNFPGLGKTQYF. The CDR3 DNA follows: TGTGCCAGCAGCAACTTTCCGGGACTAGGGAAGACCCAGTACTTC.

This clone was seen just once. The V call is TRBV15, the J call TRBJ2-7, with TRBD1 identical over 8 bases. The CDR3 runs to 15 residues. Germline V CDR1 and CDR2: LNHNV, YYDKDF (reference sequence). With V trimmed by 0 bases and J by 7 bases, 8 bases remained unmatched. CDR3 nucleotides: TGTGCCACCAGCAGAGATCTCGGACAGGGCGGGGAGCAGTACTTC. It encodes CATSRDLGQGGEQYF.

The chain carries TRBV9 and TRBJ1-2; D gene ambiguous. This CDR3 has 13 residues. CDR1 and CDR2 from the germline V gene are SGDLS and YYNGEE. V was cut by 2 bases and J by 1 base, with 6 bases left in between. The CDR3 bases are TGTGCCAGCAGCGTTGCGGATAACTATGGCTACACCTTC. Amino acids: CASSVADNYGYTF.

With regard to this clone: The sample contains more than one DNA sequence encoding this CDR3. This rearrangement joins TRBV18 to TRBJ1-5; TRBD1 matches at 8 bases. The CDR3 covers 15 residues. From germline, CDR1 is KGHSH and CDR2 LQKENI. The J segment lost 1 base and the V segment lost 6 bases, leaving 5 bases of the junction unmatched. The CDR3 region is CASSLPGGSNQPQHF. The CDR3 nucleotides are TGTGCCAGCTCCCTTCCAGGGGGCAGCAATCAGCCCCAGCATTTT.

The chain combines TRBV5-1 with TRBJ2-1; TRBD1 might be the D (5 bases). Trimming pared 5 bases from V and 0 bases from J, leaving 12 bases between. Germline V gene sequence: CDR1 SGHRS, CDR2 YFSETQ. The CDR3 spans 15 residues. In DNA form, the CDR3 reads TGCGCCAGCAGTCAAGACAGTCGCTCCTACAATGAGCAGTTCTTC. Encoded protein: CASSQDSRSYNEQFF.

The chain carries TRBV19 and TRBJ1-1; TRBD1 might be the D (5 bases). The CDR3 is made up of 13 amino acids. Trimming stripped 5 bases from V and 1 base from J, with 8 bases between. Germline V gives CDR1 LNHDA, CDR2 SQIVND (reference sequence). Here the CDR3 DNA reads TGTGCCAGTAGTCTTCAGGGGAACACTGAAGCTTTCTTT. This gives the protein CASSLQGNTEAFF.

The genes are TRBV7-9 and TRBJ1-2; TRBD1 aligns across 11 bases. The CDR3 consists of 14 residues. The germline CDR1 and CDR2 sequences are SEHNR and FQNEAQ (reference sequence). Trimming at V came to 5 bases and at J to 8 bases, leaving 7 bases not matched to a gene. The CDR3 spells CASSQGQGVEGYTF. CDR3 bases: TGTGCCAGCAGCCAGGGACAGGGGGTTGAAGGCTACACCTTC.

The rearrangement joins TRBV5-1 to TRBJ1-2, with 9 bases fitting TRBD1. Germline V CDR1 and CDR2: SGHRS, YFSETQ. V was pared by 0 bases and J by 2 bases, with 8 bases of the junction left unmatched. CDR3 length: 17 amino acids. The CDR3 loop is CASSLATGTGINYGYTF. DNA of the CDR3: TGCGCCAGCAGCTTGGCGACCGGGACAGGGATCAACTATGGCTACACCTTC.

This chain uses TRBV27 with TRBJ2-7, with 8 nucleotides matching TRBD1. The CDR3 spans 17 residues. The junction had 11 bases not matched to a gene; V was cut back by 3 bases and J by 1 base. Looked up from germline, CDR1 is MNHEY and CDR2 is SMNVEV (reference sequence). Here the CDR3 DNA reads TGTGCCAGCAGTTTGAAAGCCGCGGGGACAGGATCCTACGAGCAGTACTTC. This translates into CASSLKAAGTGSYEQYF.

V is TRBV28 and J is TRBJ2-7; 7 nucleotides line up with TRBD1. J lost 7 bases, V lost 6 bases, and 12 bases had no gene match. Germline lookup yields CDR1 MDHEN and CDR2 SYDVKM. The CDR3 sequence is 14 residues long. CDR3 loop: CASSPIRQGREQYF. CDR3 nucleotides: TGTGCCAGCAGCCCCATACGACAGGGTCGTGAGCAGTACTTC.

This clone was seen a handful of times. V is TRBV19 and J is TRBJ1-5; TRBD1 is a possible D gene (5 bases). The CDR3 covers 14 residues. Germline values: CDR1 LNHDA, CDR2 SQIVND (reference sequence). V was trimmed by 5 bases and J by 3 bases, leaving 11 bases between them. CDR3 DNA: TGTGCCAGTAGTCAGGACATTAACAATCAGCCCCAGCATTTT. Its translation is CASSQDINNQPQHF.

The chain links TRBV13 to TRBJ1-4; 7 bases are a match to TRBD1. The CDR3 consists of 16 residues. V lost 5 bases, J lost 0 bases, and 6 bases stayed unmatched. Germline V CDR1 and CDR2: PRHDT, FYEKMQ (reference sequence). CDR3 sequence: CASSPTTGATNEKLFF. The CDR3 region has the DNA TGTGCCAGCAGCCCCACCACAGGGGCAACTAATGAAAAACTGTTTTTT.

This clone was observed a handful of times. The rearrangement joins TRBV18 to TRBJ1-3; D gene unclear. The CDR3 sequence is 16 residues long. Germline-derived CDR1 and CDR2 are KGHSH and LQKENI. Trimming left V 5 bases short and J 0 bases short, with 14 bases between. CDR3 protein: CASSAMRPLSGNTIYF. CDR3 DNA sequence: TGTGCCAGCTCAGCAATGAGGCCACTCTCTGGAAACACCATATATTTT.